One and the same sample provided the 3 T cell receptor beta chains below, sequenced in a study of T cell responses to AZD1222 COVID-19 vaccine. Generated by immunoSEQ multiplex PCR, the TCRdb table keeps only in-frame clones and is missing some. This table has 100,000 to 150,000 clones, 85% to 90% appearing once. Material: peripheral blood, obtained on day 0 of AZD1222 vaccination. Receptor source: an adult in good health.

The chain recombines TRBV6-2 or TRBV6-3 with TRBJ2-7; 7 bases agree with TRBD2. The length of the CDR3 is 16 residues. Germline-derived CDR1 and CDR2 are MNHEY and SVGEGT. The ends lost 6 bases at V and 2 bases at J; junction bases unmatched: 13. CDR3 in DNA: TGTGCCAGCAGCCCCCCATACGGCGGGACTACCTACGAGCAGTACTTC. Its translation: CASSPPYGGTTYEQYF.

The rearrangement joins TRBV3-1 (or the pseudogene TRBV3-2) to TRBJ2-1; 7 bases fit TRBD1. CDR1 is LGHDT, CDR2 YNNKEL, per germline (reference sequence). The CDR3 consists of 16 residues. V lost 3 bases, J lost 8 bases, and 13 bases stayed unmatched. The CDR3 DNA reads TGTGCCAGCAGCCAGAGGGCCCGACAGGGTTGGGATGAGCAGTTCTTC. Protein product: CASSQRARQGWDEQFF.

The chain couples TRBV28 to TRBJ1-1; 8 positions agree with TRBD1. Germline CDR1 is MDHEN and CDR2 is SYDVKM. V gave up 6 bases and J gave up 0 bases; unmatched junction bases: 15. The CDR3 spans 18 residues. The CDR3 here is CASSSPGTGLNMNTEAFF. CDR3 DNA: TGTGCCAGCAGCTCCCCCGGGACAGGTTTAAACATGAACACTGAAGCTTTCTTT.